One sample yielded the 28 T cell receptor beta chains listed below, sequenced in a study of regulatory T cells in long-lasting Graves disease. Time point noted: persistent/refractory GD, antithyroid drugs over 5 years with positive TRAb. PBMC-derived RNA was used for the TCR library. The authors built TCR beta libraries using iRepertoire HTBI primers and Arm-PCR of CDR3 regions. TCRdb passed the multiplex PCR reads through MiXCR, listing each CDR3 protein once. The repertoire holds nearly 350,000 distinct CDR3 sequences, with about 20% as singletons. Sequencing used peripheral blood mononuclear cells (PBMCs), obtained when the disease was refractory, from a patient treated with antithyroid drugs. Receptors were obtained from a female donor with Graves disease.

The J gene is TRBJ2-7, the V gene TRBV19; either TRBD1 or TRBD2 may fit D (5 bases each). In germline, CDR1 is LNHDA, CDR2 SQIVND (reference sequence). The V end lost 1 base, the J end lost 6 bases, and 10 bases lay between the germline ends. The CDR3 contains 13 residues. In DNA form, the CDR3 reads TGTGCCAGTAGTATAGTTGGGGGTGGCGAGCAGTACTTC. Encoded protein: CASSIVGGGEQYF.

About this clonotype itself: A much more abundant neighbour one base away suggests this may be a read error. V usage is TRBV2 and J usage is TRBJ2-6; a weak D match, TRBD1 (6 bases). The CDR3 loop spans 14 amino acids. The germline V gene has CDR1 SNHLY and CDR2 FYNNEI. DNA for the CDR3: TGTACCGGAAACAGGGACTCTGGGGCCAACGTCCTGACTTTC. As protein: CTGNRDSGANVLTF.

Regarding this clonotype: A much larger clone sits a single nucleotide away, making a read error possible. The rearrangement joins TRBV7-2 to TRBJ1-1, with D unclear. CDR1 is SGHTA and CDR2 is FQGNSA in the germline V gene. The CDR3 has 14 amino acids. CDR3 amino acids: CAGSPGLVGTEAFF. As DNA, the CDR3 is TGTGCCGGCAGCCCAGGACTAGTTGGCACTGAAGCTTTCTTT.

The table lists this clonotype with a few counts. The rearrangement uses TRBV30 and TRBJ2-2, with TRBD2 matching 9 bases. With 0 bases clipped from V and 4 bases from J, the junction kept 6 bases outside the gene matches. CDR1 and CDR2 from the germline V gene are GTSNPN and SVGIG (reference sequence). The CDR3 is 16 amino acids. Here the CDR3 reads CAWSVPRGGRTGELFF. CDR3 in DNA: TGTGCCTGGAGTGTACCGCGGGGGGGCCGCACCGGGGAGCTGTTTTTT.

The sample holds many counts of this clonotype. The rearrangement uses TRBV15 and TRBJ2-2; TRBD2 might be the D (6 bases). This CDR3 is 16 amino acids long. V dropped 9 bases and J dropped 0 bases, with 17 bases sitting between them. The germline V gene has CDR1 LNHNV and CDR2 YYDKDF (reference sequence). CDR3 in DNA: TGTGCCACTCTCCCAGGGCGGGGCGCGAACACCGGGGAGCTGTTTTTT. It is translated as CATLPGRGANTGELFF.

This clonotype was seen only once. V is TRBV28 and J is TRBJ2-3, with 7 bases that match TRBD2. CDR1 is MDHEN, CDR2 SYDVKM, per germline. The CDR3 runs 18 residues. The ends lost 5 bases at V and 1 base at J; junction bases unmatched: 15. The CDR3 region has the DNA TGTGCCAGCAGTCGAGTTATAGCGGACCGGGGGGGCACAGATACGCAGTATTTT. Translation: CASSRVIADRGGTDTQYF. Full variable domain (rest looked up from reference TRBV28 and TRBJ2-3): DVKVTQSSRYLVKRTGEKVFLECVQDMDHENMFWYRQDPGLGLRLIYFSYDVKMKEKGDIPEGYSVSREKKERFSLILESASTNQTSMYLCASSRVIADRGGTDTQYFGPGTRLTVL.

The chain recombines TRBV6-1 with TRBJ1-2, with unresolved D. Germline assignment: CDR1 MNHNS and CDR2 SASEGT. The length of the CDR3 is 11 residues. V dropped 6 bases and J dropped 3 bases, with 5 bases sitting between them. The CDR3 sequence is CASSPDYGYTF. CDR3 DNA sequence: TGTGCCAGCAGCCCAGACTATGGCTACACCTTC.

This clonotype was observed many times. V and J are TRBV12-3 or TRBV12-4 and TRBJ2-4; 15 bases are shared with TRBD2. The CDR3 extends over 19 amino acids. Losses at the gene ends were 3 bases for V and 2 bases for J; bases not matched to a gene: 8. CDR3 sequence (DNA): TGTGCCAGCAGTTTGGGGACGGGACTAGCGGGGGGTCCCAAAAACATTCAGTACTTC. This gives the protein CASSLGTGLAGGPKNIQYF.

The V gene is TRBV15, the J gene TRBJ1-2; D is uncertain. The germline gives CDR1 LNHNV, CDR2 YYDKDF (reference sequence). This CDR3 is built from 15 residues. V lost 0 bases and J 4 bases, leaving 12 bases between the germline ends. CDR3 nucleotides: TGTGCCACCAGCAGAGATTTGAACGGGATCTATGGCTACACCTTC. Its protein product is CATSRDLNGIYGYTF.

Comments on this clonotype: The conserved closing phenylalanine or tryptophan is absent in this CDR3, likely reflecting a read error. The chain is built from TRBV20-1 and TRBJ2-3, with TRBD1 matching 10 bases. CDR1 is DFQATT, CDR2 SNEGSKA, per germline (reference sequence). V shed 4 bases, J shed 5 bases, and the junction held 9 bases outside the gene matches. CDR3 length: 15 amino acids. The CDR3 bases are TGCAGTGCTACCCGACAGGGGGCGCCTAGAGATACGCAGTATTCT. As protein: CSATRQGAPRDTQYS.

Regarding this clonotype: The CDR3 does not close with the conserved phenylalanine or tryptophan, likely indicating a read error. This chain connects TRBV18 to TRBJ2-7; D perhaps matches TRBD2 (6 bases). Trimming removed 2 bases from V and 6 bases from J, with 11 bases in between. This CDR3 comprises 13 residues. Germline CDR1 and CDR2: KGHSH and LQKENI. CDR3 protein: CASSPAGYGEQYL. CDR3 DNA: TGTGCCAGCTCACCAGCGGGGTACGGCGAGCAGTACCTC.

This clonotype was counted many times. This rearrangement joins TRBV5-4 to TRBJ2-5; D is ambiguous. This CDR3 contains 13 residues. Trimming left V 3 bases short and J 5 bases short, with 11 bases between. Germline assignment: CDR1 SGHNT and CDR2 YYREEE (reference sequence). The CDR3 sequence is CASSYSLGETQYF. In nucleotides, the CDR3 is TGTGCCAGCAGCTACTCCTTAGGGGAGACCCAGTACTTC.

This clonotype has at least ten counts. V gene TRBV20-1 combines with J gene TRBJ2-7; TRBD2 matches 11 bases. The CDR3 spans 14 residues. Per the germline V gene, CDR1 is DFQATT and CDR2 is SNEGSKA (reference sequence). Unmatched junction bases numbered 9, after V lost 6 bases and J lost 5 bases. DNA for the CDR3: TGCAGTGCCGCCGCGACTAGCGGGACGAACGAGCAGTACTTC. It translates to CSAAATSGTNEQYF.

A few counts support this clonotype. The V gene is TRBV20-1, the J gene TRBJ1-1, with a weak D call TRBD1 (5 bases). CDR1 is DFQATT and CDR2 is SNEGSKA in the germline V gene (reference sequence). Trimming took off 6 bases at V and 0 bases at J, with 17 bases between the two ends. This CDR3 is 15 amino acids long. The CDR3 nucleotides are TGCAGTGCCCCGAGCGGGGACCTAATGAACACTGAAGCTTTCTTT. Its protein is CSAPSGDLMNTEAFF.

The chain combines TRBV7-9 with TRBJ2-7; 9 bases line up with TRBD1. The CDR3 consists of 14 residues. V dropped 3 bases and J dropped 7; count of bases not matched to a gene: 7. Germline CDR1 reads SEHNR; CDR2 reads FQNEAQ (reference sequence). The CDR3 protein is CASSFTGTGREQYF. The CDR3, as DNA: TGTGCCAGCAGCTTTACCGGGACAGGGAGAGAGCAGTACTTC.

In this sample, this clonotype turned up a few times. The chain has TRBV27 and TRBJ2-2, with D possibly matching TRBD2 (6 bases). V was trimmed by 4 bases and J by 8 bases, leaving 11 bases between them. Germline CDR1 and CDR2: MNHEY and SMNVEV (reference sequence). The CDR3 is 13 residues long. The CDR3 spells CASSSTSTGELFF. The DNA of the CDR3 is TGTGCCAGCAGTTCGACTAGTACAGGGGAGCTGTTTTTT.

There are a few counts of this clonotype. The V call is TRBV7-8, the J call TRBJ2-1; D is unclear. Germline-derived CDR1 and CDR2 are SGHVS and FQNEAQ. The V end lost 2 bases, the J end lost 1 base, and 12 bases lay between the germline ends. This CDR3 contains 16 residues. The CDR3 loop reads CASSLKASVSYNEQFF. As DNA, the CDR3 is TGTGCCAGCAGCTTAAAGGCCAGCGTATCCTACAATGAGCAGTTCTTC.

CDR3 protein: CASSLDQAPLRRGDEQFF. In DNA, the CDR3 is TGTGCCAGCAGCTTAGATCAGGCCCCCTTAAGAAGAGGGGATGAGCAGTTCTTC. This rearrangement joins TRBV7-2 to TRBJ2-1; D is possibly TRBD1 or TRBD2 (5 bases each). Per the germline V gene, CDR1 is SGHTA and CDR2 is FQGNSA. The CDR3 has 18 residues. Trimming removed 1 base from V and 8 bases from J, with 24 bases in between.

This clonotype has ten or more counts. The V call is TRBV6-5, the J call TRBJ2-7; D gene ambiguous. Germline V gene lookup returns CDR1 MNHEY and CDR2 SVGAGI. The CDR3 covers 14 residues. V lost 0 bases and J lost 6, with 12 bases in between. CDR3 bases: TGTGCCAGCAGTTACTCATTTGCCGATCGCGAGCAGTACTTC. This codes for CASSYSFADREQYF.

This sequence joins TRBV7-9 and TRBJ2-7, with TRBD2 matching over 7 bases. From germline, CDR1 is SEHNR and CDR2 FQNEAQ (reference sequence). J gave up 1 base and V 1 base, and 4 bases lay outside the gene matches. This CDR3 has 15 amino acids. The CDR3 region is CASSLVEAGSYEQYF. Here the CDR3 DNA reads TGTGCCAGCAGCTTAGTAGAAGCGGGATCCTACGAGCAGTACTTC.

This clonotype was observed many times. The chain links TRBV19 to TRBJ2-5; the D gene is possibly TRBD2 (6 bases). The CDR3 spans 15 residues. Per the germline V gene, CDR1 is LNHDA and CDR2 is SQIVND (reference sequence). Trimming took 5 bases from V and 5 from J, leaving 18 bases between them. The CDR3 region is CASSWAAGGTETQYF. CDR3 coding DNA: TGTGCCAGTAGTTGGGCCGCTGGAGGGACGGAGACCCAGTACTTC.

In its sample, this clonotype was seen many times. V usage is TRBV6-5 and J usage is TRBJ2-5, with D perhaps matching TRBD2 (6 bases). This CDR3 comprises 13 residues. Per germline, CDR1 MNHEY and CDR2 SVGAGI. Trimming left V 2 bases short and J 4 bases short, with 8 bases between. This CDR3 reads CASSYPGGETQYF. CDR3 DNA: TGTGCCAGCAGTTACCCCGGGGGAGAGACCCAGTACTTC.

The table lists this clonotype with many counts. The CDR3: CASSLRHREKLFF. The CDR3 DNA reads TGTGCCAGCAGCTTACGCCATCGCGAAAAACTGTTTTTT. V usage is TRBV7-9 and J usage is TRBJ1-4; D unclear. Trimming pared 2 bases from V and 8 bases from J, leaving 9 bases between. There are 13 residues in the CDR3. CDR1 is SEHNR, CDR2 FQNEAQ, per germline (reference sequence).

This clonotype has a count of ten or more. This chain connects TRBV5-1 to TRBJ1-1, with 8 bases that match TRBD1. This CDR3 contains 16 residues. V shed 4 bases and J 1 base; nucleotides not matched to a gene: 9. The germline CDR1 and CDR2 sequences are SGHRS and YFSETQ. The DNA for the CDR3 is TGCGCCAGCAGCAGCTACGGACAGGGCCGGAACACTGAAGCTTTCTTT. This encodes CASSSYGQGRNTEAFF.

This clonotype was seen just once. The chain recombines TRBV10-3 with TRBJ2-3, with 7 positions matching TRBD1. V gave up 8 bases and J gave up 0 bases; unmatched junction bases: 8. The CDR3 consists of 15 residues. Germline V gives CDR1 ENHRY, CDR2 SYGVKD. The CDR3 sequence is CAISSPQGSTDTQYF. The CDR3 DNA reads TGTGCCATCTCAAGCCCACAGGGGAGCACAGATACGCAGTATTTT.

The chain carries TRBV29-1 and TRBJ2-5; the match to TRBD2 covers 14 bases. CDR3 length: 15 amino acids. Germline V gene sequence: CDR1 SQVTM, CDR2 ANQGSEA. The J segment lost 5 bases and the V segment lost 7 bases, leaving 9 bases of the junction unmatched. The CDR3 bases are TGCAGCGGAAGACTAGCGGGAGGGGTGCGGGAGACCCAGTACTTC. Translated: CSGRLAGGVRETQYF.

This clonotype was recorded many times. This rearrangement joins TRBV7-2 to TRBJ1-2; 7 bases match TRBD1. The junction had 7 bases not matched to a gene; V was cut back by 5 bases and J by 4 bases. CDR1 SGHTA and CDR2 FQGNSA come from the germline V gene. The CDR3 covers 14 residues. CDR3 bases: TGTGCCAGCAGCCCCCGGGACAGAACCTATGGCTACACCTTC. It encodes CASSPRDRTYGYTF.

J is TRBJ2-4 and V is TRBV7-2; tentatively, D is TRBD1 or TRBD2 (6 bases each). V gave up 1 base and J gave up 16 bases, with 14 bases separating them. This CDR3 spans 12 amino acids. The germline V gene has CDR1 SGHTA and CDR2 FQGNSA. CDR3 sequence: CASSLGGARLYF. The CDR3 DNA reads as TGTGCCAGCAGCTTAGGGGGGGCACGGCTTTACTTC.